Following are 32 T cell receptor beta chains from one sample sequenced in a study of cytomegalovirus exposure and HLA in healthy donors. 60 Vbeta and 13 Jbeta primers were used in PCR. Assay: immunoSEQ multiplex PCR; the TCRdb copy retains only in-frame clones and omits some. Of about 57,000 clones listed, 79% are singletons. The specimen sequenced was PBMCs. Receptors were obtained from a woman in her twenties or thirties in good health and CMV-seronegative.

The rearrangement uses TRBV5-4 and TRBJ2-6; no clear D. V gave up 4 bases and J gave up 4 bases, with 12 bases separating them. Germline CDR1 SGHNT, CDR2 YYREEE (reference sequence). The CDR3 has 15 residues. This CDR3 reads CASSGSPKGANVLTF. The CDR3 region has the DNA TGTGCCAGCAGCGGCTCCCCCAAGGGGGCCAACGTCCTGACTTTC.

This clone has only one observation. The genes are TRBV27 and TRBJ2-1; TRBD2 aligns across 8 bases. V shed 3 bases, J shed 1 base, and the junction held 2 bases outside the gene matches. The V gene's germline CDR1 is MNHEY and CDR2 SMNVEV (reference sequence). The CDR3 loop spans 15 amino acids. CDR3: CASSFGGGSYNEQFF. In DNA, the CDR3 is TGTGCCAGCAGTTTTGGCGGGGGGTCCTACAATGAGCAGTTCTTC.

This clone has a single count. The CDR3, as DNA: TGCGCCAGCAGCCTCTATGGCGGGAGCAATGAGCAGTTCTTC. Translated, it gives CASSLYGGSNEQFF. The V call is TRBV4-1, the J call TRBJ2-1; 7 bases line up with TRBD2. The CDR3 consists of 14 residues. From germline, CDR1 is MGHRA and CDR2 YSYEKL. J gave up 6 bases and V 4 bases, and 6 bases lay outside the gene matches.

The CDR3 coding sequence is TGTGCCAGCTCACCTATCCAGGACAGGGAAACTTTCTTT. It translates to CASSPIQDRETFF. The V and J genes are TRBV18 and TRBJ1-1; 8 nucleotides match TRBD1. With 3 bases clipped from V and 12 bases from J, the junction kept 9 bases outside the gene matches. Germline CDR1 and CDR2: KGHSH and LQKENI. The CDR3 has 13 residues.

This clone has more than one count but fewer than ten. This chain connects TRBV4-3 to TRBJ2-7, with D unresolved. Germline CDR1 is LGHNA and CDR2 is YSLEER. The CDR3 extends over 13 amino acids. Trimming stripped 0 bases from V and 3 bases from J, with 6 bases between. CDR3 coding DNA: TGCGCCAGCAGCCAAGATTTCGGCTACGAGCAGTACTTC. Translation gives CASSQDFGYEQYF.

J is TRBJ1-4 and V is TRBV23-1, with 8 nucleotides matching TRBD1. TRBV23-1 is treated as an ORF (open reading frame) with a function not yet certain. V lost 0 bases to trimming and J lost 3 bases; unmatched junction nucleotides: 12. CDR3 length: 19 amino acids. Here the CDR3 DNA reads TGCGCCAGCAGTCAATCGATCGGACAGGGTAGGGCAGCTAATGAAAAACTGTTTTTT. Its protein product is CASSQSIGQGRAANEKLFF.

This chain joins TRBV2 and TRBJ2-7; 7 bases match TRBD1. The germline gives CDR1 SNHLY, CDR2 FYNNEI. Trimming removed 6 bases from V and 0 bases from J; junction bases left unmatched: 8. This CDR3 comprises 15 residues. The CDR3 DNA is TGTGCCAGCAGGGGGGACAGACGGAGCTCCTACGAGCAGTACTTC. As protein: CASRGDRRSSYEQYF.

This chain connects TRBV10-2 to TRBJ2-5, with D possibly being TRBD1 (6 bases). Per germline, CDR1 WSHSY and CDR2 SAAADI. This CDR3 is 15 amino acids long. Between the trimmed V and J ends, which lost 3 bases and 4 bases, there was a span of 15 bases. CDR3 protein: CASSDPGAGGETQYF. The CDR3 DNA sequence: TGCGCCAGCAGTGACCCAGGGGCCGGCGGAGAGACCCAGTACTTC.

V and J are TRBV19 and TRBJ2-3, with 8 bases that match TRBD1. V dropped 7 bases and J dropped 6; count of bases not matched to a gene: 6. CDR1 and CDR2 from the germline V gene are LNHDA and SQIVND (reference sequence). The CDR3 extends over 13 amino acids. The CDR3 sequence: CASTTTGGDTQYF. CDR3 nucleotide sequence: TGTGCCAGTACAACCACAGGGGGTGATACGCAGTATTTT.

DNA for the CDR3: TGTGCCAGTAGTATCTCCGGGGTCACCGCTAATGAAAAACTGTTTTTT. Its translation is CASSISGVTANEKLFF. V is TRBV19 and J is TRBJ1-4; no reliable D call. V lost 3 bases, J lost 3 bases, and 14 bases lay in between. The CDR3 sequence is 16 residues long. CDR1 is LNHDA, CDR2 SQIVND, per germline (reference sequence). The full variable domain, in which reference TRBV19 and TRBJ1-4 provide the parts outside the CDR3, is DGGITQSPKYLFRKEGQNVTLSCEQNLNHDAMYWYRQDPGQGLRLIYYSQIVNDFQKGDIAEGYSVSREKKESFPLTVTSAQKNPTAFYLCASSISGVTANEKLFFGSGTQLSVL.

Comment on this clone: Mismatch with germline at one junction end may stem from a read error. The V gene is TRBV19, the J gene TRBJ1-4; 8 bases match TRBD1. CDR1 is LNHDA, CDR2 SQIVND, per germline (reference sequence). This CDR3 has 16 amino acids. CDR3 in DNA: TGTGCCAGTAGTATAACGCCGGGACAGGTTAATGAAAAACTGGTTTTT. Translated, it gives CASSITPGQVNEKLVF.

This chain joins TRBV19 and TRBJ1-5, with a possible D match to TRBD1 (6 bases). The CDR3 contains 12 residues. Germline V CDR1 and CDR2: LNHDA, SQIVND (reference sequence). The germline V and J ends were trimmed by 8 bases and 5 bases, with 10 bases remaining between them. The chain's CDR3 is CASQGLDQPQHF. CDR3 in DNA: TGTGCCAGTCAGGGGTTAGATCAGCCCCAGCATTTT.

The genes are TRBV29-1 and TRBJ2-7; 9 positions agree with TRBD1. CDR3 length equals 13 residues. The junction had 9 bases not matched to a gene; V was cut back by 6 bases and J by 6 bases. Per germline, CDR1 SQVTM and CDR2 ANQGSEA. CDR3 loop: CSVPPTGGLEQYV. Here the CDR3 DNA reads TGCAGCGTCCCCCCGACAGGGGGTCTCGAGCAGTACGTC.

The gene calls are TRBV6-5 and TRBJ2-1; the D gene is possibly TRBD1 (6 bases). V dropped 7 bases and J dropped 4 bases, with 14 bases sitting between them. The CDR3 is 14 amino acids. Germline V gives CDR1 MNHEY, CDR2 SVGAGI. CDR3 bases: TGTGCCAGCAACCGAGGGGGAAATTACAATGAGCAGTTCTTC. Its protein is CASNRGGNYNEQFF.

This chain uses TRBV11-3 with TRBJ1-2; 11 nucleotides line up with TRBD1. V gave up 5 bases and J gave up 8 bases; unmatched junction bases: 7. This CDR3 is built from 14 residues. Looked up from germline, CDR1 is SGHNT and CDR2 is YENEEA. DNA for the CDR3: TGTGCCAGCAGCCAGGGACAGGGGGGCGGAGGCTACACCTTC. This translates into CASSQGQGGGGYTF.

Concerning this clone: The junction shows a germline mismatch at one end, possibly a read error. The chain is built from TRBV7-9 and TRBJ1-1; D might be TRBD1 (6 bases). This CDR3 has 12 residues. The germline CDR1 and CDR2 sequences are SEHNR and FQNEAQ (reference sequence). CDR3 nucleotide sequence: TGTTCCAGCAGCTTGAGGCGCAGGGGAGCTTTCTTT. Residues: CSSSLRRRGAFF.

The chain combines TRBV18 with TRBJ1-1, with 7 bases matching TRBD1. Germline V gives CDR1 KGHSH, CDR2 LQKENI. V lost 8 bases to trimming and J lost 1 base; unmatched junction nucleotides: 13. The CDR3 totals 16 residues. The CDR3 here is CASEKQGTYQNTEAFF. The CDR3 DNA is TGTGCCAGCGAGAAACAGGGGACATACCAGAACACTGAAGCTTTCTTT.

The rearrangement uses TRBV7-9 and TRBJ2-5; 10 bases match TRBD1. Germline V CDR1 and CDR2: SEHNR, FQNEAQ (reference sequence). This CDR3 is built from 15 residues. Trimming cost V 5 bases and J 5 bases; bases outside gene matches: 8. DNA of the CDR3: TGTGCCAGCAGCGCAGGACAGGGGGTCGGGGAGACCCAGTACTTC. It is translated as CASSAGQGVGETQYF.

V is TRBV7-8 and J is TRBJ1-4, with D tentatively TRBD1 (6 bases). The CDR3 spans 16 residues. Trimming shortened V by 4 bases and J by 6 bases, and 18 bases separated the two germline ends. Germline CDR1 and CDR2: SGHVS and FQNEAQ. The CDR3 DNA reads TGTGCCAGCAGCTCACTCCCGGGGGGGCTGGATGAAAAACTGTTTTTT. Translating it yields CASSSLPGGLDEKLFF.

The chain is built from TRBV7-2 and TRBJ1-2, with D possibly TRBD1 on 5 matching bases. Germline-derived CDR1 and CDR2 are SGHTA and FQGNSA. CDR3 length: 16 residues. With 2 bases removed from V and 4 bases from J, the gap between germline ends came to 17 bases. This CDR3 is CASSLMAGIGLYGYTF. CDR3 coding DNA: TGTGCCAGCAGCTTAATGGCAGGGATCGGCCTCTATGGCTACACCTTC.

The CDR3 nucleotides are TGTGCCAGCAGCTTGGTACAACGCAATGAGCAGTTCTTC. This encodes CASSLVQRNEQFF. The V and J genes are TRBV5-4 and TRBJ2-1, with no clear D. Trimming took off 0 bases at V and 6 bases at J, with 7 bases between the two ends. The CDR3 totals 13 residues. Germline CDR1 SGHNT, CDR2 YYREEE (reference sequence).

The chain carries TRBV30 and TRBJ2-5; tentatively, D is TRBD2 (6 bases). V lost 5 bases, J lost 5 bases, and 21 bases lay in between. CDR3 size: 15 residues. From germline, CDR1 is GTSNPN and CDR2 SVGIG (reference sequence). The CDR3 DNA is TGTGCCTGGGGCTGGGGGGTAAGAGTGGAGGAGACCCAGTACTTC. It is translated as CAWGWGVRVEETQYF.

The chain carries TRBV5-1 and TRBJ1-4; tentative D call: TRBD1 (5 bases). V gave up 2 bases and J gave up 8 bases, with 13 bases separating them. The germline V gene encodes CDR1 SGHRS and CDR2 YFSETQ. This CDR3 contains 14 residues. CDR3 DNA: TGCGCCAGCAGCTTTGACAGTCCGCAGGAAAAACTGTTTTTT. Protein sequence: CASSFDSPQEKLFF. Variable domain in full (rest from reference TRBV5-1 and TRBJ1-4): KAGVTQTPRYLIKTRGQQVTLSCSPISGHRSVSWYQQTPGQGLQFLFEYFSETQRNKGNFPGRFSGRQFSNSRSEMNVSTLELGDSALYLCASSFDSPQEKLFFGSGTQLSVL.

The chain combines TRBV28 with TRBJ2-5, with D possibly being TRBD2 (6 bases). Between the trimmed V and J ends, which lost 6 bases and 2 bases, there was a span of 16 bases. The CDR3 runs to 15 residues. Germline-derived CDR1 and CDR2 are MDHEN and SYDVKM. CDR3 protein: CASRFGSLGQETQYF. DNA for the CDR3: TGTGCCAGCAGATTCGGGAGTTTGGGTCAAGAGACCCAGTACTTC.

Comments on this clone: The junction differs from germline at one of its ends, possibly a read error. The CDR3 nucleotides read TGTTCCAGCAGCCACCCCGGGGGTCAAGAGACCCAGTACTTC. It specifies CSSSHPGGQETQYF. J is TRBJ2-5 and V is TRBV7-9, with D possibly matching TRBD2 (6 bases). The CDR3 runs to 14 residues. Germline V gene sequence: CDR1 SEHNR, CDR2 FQNEAQ (reference sequence).

V is TRBV19 and J is TRBJ1-1, with 7 nucleotides matching TRBD1. The junction had 14 bases not matched to a gene; V was cut back by 7 bases and J by 0 bases. The CDR3 runs to 17 residues. The germline CDR1 and CDR2 sequences are LNHDA and SQIVND (reference sequence). This CDR3 reads CASTNSQGGQLNTEAFF. The CDR3 region has the DNA TGTGCCAGTACCAACTCTCAAGGGGGACAGCTGAACACTGAAGCTTTCTTT.

There are a few counts of this clone. The chain couples TRBV9 to TRBJ1-2; 8 bases are shared with TRBD1. J gave up 11 bases and V 4 bases, and 10 bases lay outside the gene matches. The V gene's germline CDR1 is SGDLS and CDR2 YYNGEE. CDR3 length: 13 residues. The CDR3 nucleotides read TGTGCCAGCAGCCTTGGGACAGGAGCACAATACACCTTC. Its protein product is CASSLGTGAQYTF.

The chain has TRBV7-2 and TRBJ1-1; D ambiguous. The CDR3 loop spans 14 amino acids. Deletions cut 0 bases from V and 6 bases from J, with 11 bases between. Germline CDR1 SGHTA, CDR2 FQGNSA. The CDR3 DNA reads as TGTGCCAGCAGCTTAGCCGGCCAACTATCTGAAGCTTTCTTT. Translated, it gives CASSLAGQLSEAFF.

The CDR3 loop is CASSGYPRGPSTEAFF. In DNA, the CDR3 is TGTGCCAGCAGCGGATATCCTAGGGGGCCGTCCACTGAAGCTTTCTTT. J is TRBJ1-1 and V is TRBV5-6, with 7 positions matching TRBD1. V shed 4 bases, J shed 4 bases, and the junction held 13 bases outside the gene matches. The CDR3 has 16 residues. The germline gives CDR1 SGHDT, CDR2 YYEEEE.

The V and J genes are TRBV28 and TRBJ2-7, with D possibly being TRBD2 (6 bases). The CDR3 covers 12 residues. Germline-derived CDR1 and CDR2 are MDHEN and SYDVKM. The ends were cut back, 2 bases at V and 6 bases at J, with 8 bases in the middle. In DNA form, the CDR3 reads TGTGCCAGCAGTTTAAGGCGGGGCGAGCAGTACGTC. It is translated as CASSLRRGEQYV.

The J gene is TRBJ1-1, the V gene TRBV29-1; 10 bases align to TRBD1. The CDR3 contains 20 residues. V lost 1 base, J lost 2 bases, and 19 bases stayed unmatched. Germline CDR1 reads SQVTM; CDR2 reads ANQGSEA. CDR3 sequence (DNA): TGCAGCGTTGAAGCACGAATTAAGACAGGGGGCTTTTTGTTCAACACTGAAGCTTTCTTT. Amino acids: CSVEARIKTGGFLFNTEAFF.

The chain is built from TRBV27 and TRBJ2-5; weak D call: TRBD2 (5 bases). The CDR3 is made up of 13 amino acids. CDR1 is MNHEY, CDR2 SMNVEV, per germline (reference sequence). Trimming pared 4 bases from V and 5 bases from J, leaving 11 bases between. The CDR3 region has the DNA TGTGCCAGCAGTTCACCGCCGGGGGAGACCCAGTACTTC. Its protein product is CASSSPPGETQYF.